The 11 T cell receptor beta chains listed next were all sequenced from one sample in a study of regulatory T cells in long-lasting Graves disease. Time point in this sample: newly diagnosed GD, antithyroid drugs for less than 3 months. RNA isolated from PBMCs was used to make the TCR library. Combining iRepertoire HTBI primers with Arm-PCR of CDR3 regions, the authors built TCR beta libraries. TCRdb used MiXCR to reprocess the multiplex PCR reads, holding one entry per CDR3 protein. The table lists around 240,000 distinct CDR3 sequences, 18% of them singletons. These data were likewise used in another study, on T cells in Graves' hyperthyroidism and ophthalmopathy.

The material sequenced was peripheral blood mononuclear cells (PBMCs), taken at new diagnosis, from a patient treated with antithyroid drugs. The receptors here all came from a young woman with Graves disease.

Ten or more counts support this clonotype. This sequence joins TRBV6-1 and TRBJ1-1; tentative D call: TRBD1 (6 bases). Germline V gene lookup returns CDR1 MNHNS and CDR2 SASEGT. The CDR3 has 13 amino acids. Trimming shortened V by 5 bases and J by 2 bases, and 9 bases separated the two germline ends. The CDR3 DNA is TGTGCCAGCAGTCGGGACATCAACACTGAAGCTTTCTTT. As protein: CASSRDINTEAFF.

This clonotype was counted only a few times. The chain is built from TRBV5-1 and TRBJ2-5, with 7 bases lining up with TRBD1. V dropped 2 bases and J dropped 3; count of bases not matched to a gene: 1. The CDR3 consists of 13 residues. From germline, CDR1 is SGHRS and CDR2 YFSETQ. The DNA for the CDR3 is TGCGCCAGCAGCTTTGACAGGGAAGAGACCCAGTACTTC. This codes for CASSFDREETQYF.

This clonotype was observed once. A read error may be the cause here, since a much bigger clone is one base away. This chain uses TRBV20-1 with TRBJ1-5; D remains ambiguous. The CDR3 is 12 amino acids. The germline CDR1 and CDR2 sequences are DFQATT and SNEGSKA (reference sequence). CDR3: CGASGEDQPQHF. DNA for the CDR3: TGCGGTGCTAGCGGGGAGGATCAGCCCCAGCATTTT.

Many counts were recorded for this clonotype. In DNA form, the CDR3 reads TGTGCCAGCAGTTTAGCGCTAAGTTTTAGCAGGGGTTCGGTTGACTATGGCTACACCTTC. Its protein product is CASSLALSFSRGSVDYGYTF. The chain has TRBV12-3 or TRBV12-4 and TRBJ1-2, with TRBD1 as a possible D gene (6 bases). The CDR3 contains 20 residues. Between the trimmed V and J ends, which lost 0 bases and 3 bases, there was a span of 26 bases.

CDR3 residues: CATSRDLPGGVGTQYF. CDR3 in DNA: TGTGCCACCAGCAGAGATCTGCCCGGGGGGGTAGGGACGCAGTATTTT. The chain employs TRBV15 and TRBJ2-3, with TRBD2 matching over 8 bases. This CDR3 region has 16 residues. The V and J ends lost 0 bases and 9 bases, in that order; junction bases with no gene match: 11. Germline values: CDR1 LNHNV, CDR2 YYDKDF (reference sequence).

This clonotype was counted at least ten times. Here the CDR3 reads CSARDLGRDYEQYF. CDR3 DNA sequence: TGCAGTGCTAGAGATTTGGGCAGGGACTACGAGCAGTACTTC. V is TRBV20-1 and J is TRBJ2-7; D perhaps matches TRBD1 (5 bases). Deletions cut 0 bases from V and 3 bases from J, with 12 bases between. The CDR3 covers 14 residues. Per germline, CDR1 DFQATT and CDR2 SNEGSKA (reference sequence).

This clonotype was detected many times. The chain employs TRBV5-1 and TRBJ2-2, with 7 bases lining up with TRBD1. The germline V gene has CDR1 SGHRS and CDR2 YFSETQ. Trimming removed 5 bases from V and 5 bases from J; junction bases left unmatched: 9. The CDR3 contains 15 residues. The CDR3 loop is CASSRTNRGTGELFF. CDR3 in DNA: TGCGCCAGCAGTAGAACGAACAGGGGTACCGGGGAGCTGTTTTTT.

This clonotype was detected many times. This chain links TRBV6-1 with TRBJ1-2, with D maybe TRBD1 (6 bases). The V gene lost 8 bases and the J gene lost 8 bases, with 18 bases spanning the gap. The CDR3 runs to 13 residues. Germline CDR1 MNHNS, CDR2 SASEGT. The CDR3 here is CASPNARGGGYTF. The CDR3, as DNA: TGTGCCAGCCCAAACGCAAGGGGGGGCGGCTACACCTTC.

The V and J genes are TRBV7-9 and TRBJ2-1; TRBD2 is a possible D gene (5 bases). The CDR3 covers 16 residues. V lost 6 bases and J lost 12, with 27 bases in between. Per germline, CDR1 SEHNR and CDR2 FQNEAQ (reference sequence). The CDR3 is CASRPLLEAGFKVQFF. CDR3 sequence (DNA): TGTGCCAGCAGGCCCCTACTAGAGGCCGGGTTTAAGGTGCAGTTCTTC.

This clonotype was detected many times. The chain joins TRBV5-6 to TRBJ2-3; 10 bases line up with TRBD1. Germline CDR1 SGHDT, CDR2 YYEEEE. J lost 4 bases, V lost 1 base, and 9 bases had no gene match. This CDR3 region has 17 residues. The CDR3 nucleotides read TGTGCCAGCAGCTTGCTCGGGGGGACAGGGGTTCCAGATACGCAGTATTTT. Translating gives CASSLLGGTGVPDTQYF.

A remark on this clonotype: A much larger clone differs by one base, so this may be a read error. The CDR3 is CASVAGRDTETFF. Here the CDR3 DNA reads TGTGCCAGCGTGGCAGGGCGAGACACTGAAACTTTCTTT. The genes are TRBV11-2 and TRBJ1-1; TRBD1 might be the D (5 bases). Germline CDR1 and CDR2: SGHAT and FQNNGV. The CDR3 contains 13 residues.